These T cell receptor beta chains were read from a single sample in a study of blood T cells in healthy people across ages. TCRdb redid the calling of the 5' RACE reads with MiXCR, one entry per CDR3 protein. The sample has about 1 million distinct CDR3 sequences; 45% are singletons. The sequenced material came from blood. The receptors stem from an older woman in good health. CDR3s include the opening cysteine and the closing phenylalanine or tryptophan. The D gene is left open where the match is weak. Only part of the rows carry a size: once, few, many, or a class if the clone is expanded.

v_gene,abundance,j_gene,d_gene,CDR3aa,CDR3nt
TRBV6-5,-,TRBJ2-1,-,CASGMGNEQFF,TGTGCCAGCGGCATGGGCAATGAGCAGTTCTTC
TRBV4-1,-,TRBJ2-3,-,CASSQDRASEGTDTQYF,TGCGCCAGCAGCCAAGACCGGGCTAGCGAGGGCACAGATACGCAGTATTTT
TRBV3-1,-,TRBJ2-6,TRBD2,CASSRTSSGTNVLTF,TGTGCCAGCAGCCGGACTAGTTCTGGGACCAACGTCCTGACTTTC
TRBV7-8,-,TRBJ2-1,-,CASSPPGNNEQFF,TGTGCCAGCAGCCCACCTGGCAACAATGAGCAGTTCTTC
TRBV20-1,-,TRBJ1-1,-,CSAYSQRDRRTEAFF,TGCAGTGCTTACTCCCAGAGAGATCGTCGCACTGAAGCTTTCTTT
TRBV12-3/TRBV12-4,-,TRBJ1-5,-,CASTQGTSNRPQHF,TGTGCCAGCACCCAGGGTACGAGCAATCGGCCCCAGCATTTT
TRBV18,-,TRBJ2-3,-,CASSPEAVSDTQYF,TGTGCCAGCTCACCAGAGGCTGTTTCCGATACGCAGTATTTT
TRBV7-8,-,TRBJ2-7,-,CASSLSSGGSWIYEQYF,TGTGCCAGCAGCTTAAGTTCTGGGGGTTCCTGGATTTACGAGCAGTACTTC
TRBV3-1,-,TRBJ2-3,-,CASSQEMSYSTDTQYF,TGTGCCAGCAGCCAAGAAATGTCCTATAGCACAGATACGCAGTATTTT
TRBV27,-,TRBJ1-3,-,CASSLTPPSGNTIYF,TGTGCCAGCAGTTTAACTCCACCCTCTGGAAACACCATATATTTT
TRBV29-1,few,TRBJ2-1,-,CSVSRNEQFF,TGCAGCGTTAGCCGCAATGAGCAGTTCTTC
TRBV21-1,-,TRBJ2-7,-,CASSKPGTSGHYEQYF,TGTGCCAGCAGCAAACCTGGGACTAGCGGACACTACGAGCAGTACTTC
TRBV30,-,TRBJ2-5,-,CAWGGSGHPIETQYF,TGTGCCTGGGGGGGCTCGGGCCACCCAATAGAGACCCAGTACTTC
TRBV4-2,-,TRBJ2-7,-,CASSQEGSIYEQYF,TGTGCCAGCAGCCAAGAAGGGTCAATCTACGAGCAGTACTTC
TRBV29-1,few,TRBJ2-7,TRBD1,CSGGRQGARFEQYF,TGCAGCGGGGGCCGACAGGGGGCCCGCTTCGAGCAGTACTTC
TRBV25-1,-,TRBJ1-4,-,CASRDKGKLFF,TGTGCCAGCCGGGACAAAGGAAAACTGTTTTTT
TRBV29-1,once,TRBJ2-6,-,CSVPGRPYSGASVLTF,TGCAGCGTCCCGGGGAGACCTTACTCTGGGGCCAGCGTCCTGACTTTC
TRBV5-6,-,TRBJ2-7,TRBD1,CASSPGQGWIYEQYF,TGTGCCAGCAGCCCCGGACAGGGTTGGATCTACGAGCAGTACTTC
TRBV7-6,few,TRBJ2-3,-,CASSLPGASTDTQYF,TGTGCCAGCAGCCTCCCCGGCGCTAGCACAGATACGCAGTATTTT
TRBV27,-,TRBJ2-7,-,CASSSRGLYGQYF,TGTGCCAGCAGTTCCCGGGGACTCTACGGGCAGTACTTC
TRBV5-1,-,TRBJ2-7,-,CASSSATRVLSSYEQYF,TGCGCCAGCAGCTCGGCTACCAGGGTGCTATCCTCCTACGAGCAGTACTTC
TRBV10-3,-,TRBJ2-1,-,CATTARPTGETQFF,TGTGCCACCACAGCACGACCGACCGGGGAGACCCAGTTCTTC
TRBV20-1,-,TRBJ1-2,TRBD1,CSATPGGAYGTGYGYTF,TGCAGTGCCACTCCAGGGGGCGCCTATGGTACGGGCTATGGCTACACCTTC
TRBV28,-,TRBJ2-7,-,CASSFYGGGNEQYF,TGTGCCAGCAGTTTTTATGGAGGGGGCAATGAGCAGTACTTC
TRBV19,-,TRBJ2-7,TRBD2,CASSKGLAGRRGVGNEQYF,TGTGCCAGTAGTAAGGGACTAGCGGGGAGGCGGGGTGTCGGCAATGAGCAGTACTTC
TRBV20-1,-,TRBJ2-4,-,CSAKAGFAKNIQYF,TGCAGTGCCAAGGCAGGGTTCGCCAAAAACATTCAGTACTTC
TRBV12-3/TRBV12-4,-,TRBJ1-4,TRBD1,CASQGVRGDEKLFF,TGTGCCAGCCAGGGGGTCCGGGGCGATGAAAAACTGTTTTTT
TRBV10-3,-,TRBJ1-2,TRBD1,CAISEPDRGNYGYTF,TGTGCCATCAGTGAGCCTGACAGGGGAAACTATGGCTACACCTTC
TRBV28,few,TRBJ1-6,-,CASSLLAGQVYNSPLHF,TGTGCCAGCAGTTTATTAGCCGGCCAAGTTTATAATTCACCCCTCCACTTT
TRBV5-5,-,TRBJ1-2,-,CANSLKLGGEVGYTF,TGTGCCAACAGCTTGAAGTTGGGAGGGGAGGTTGGCTACACCTTC
TRBV6-6,few,TRBJ2-7,TRBD1,CASSYVGQGAYEQYF,TGTGCCAGCAGTTACGTGGGACAGGGGGCCTACGAGCAGTACTTC
TRBV7-2,few,TRBJ2-3,TRBD2,CASSFGTSGPLTQYF,TGTGCCAGCAGCTTCGGGACTAGCGGCCCCCTTACGCAGTATTTT
TRBV7-9,-,TRBJ2-1,-,CASRPQTGNEQFF,TGTGCCAGCAGGCCCCAGACTGGCAATGAGCAGTTCTTC
TRBV28,-,TRBJ2-1,-,CASSLRRVSYNEQFF,TGTGCCAGCAGTTTACGGCGGGTCTCCTACAATGAGCAGTTCTTC
TRBV28,-,TRBJ1-2,TRBD1,CASRSTGGTGALTSYGYTF,TGTGCCAGCAGATCTACGGGGGGGACAGGGGCCCTAACTAGCTATGGCTACACCTTC
TRBV27,-,TRBJ2-1,-,CATLTGPREQFF,TGTGCCACCCTCACAGGGCCCCGGGAGCAGTTCTTC
TRBV24-1,few,TRBJ2-1,TRBD2,CATSGLTSGRYNEQFF,TGTGCCACCAGTGGCCTGACTAGCGGGAGGTACAATGAGCAGTTCTTC